The sample holds a few counts of the clone carrying this T cell receptor (beta chain). Its specificity is unknown. The CDR3 length is 16 residues. The source of the sample is a study of vaccination and CD4 T cells after COVID-19. Study context: The convalescents, six males and four females, included two who were Hispanic.

The study sequenced cultured CD4+ T cell DNA using the Oncomine TCR Beta short-read assay. TCRdb re-analysed the PCR reads in MiXCR, keeping a single row per CDR3 protein. The profile shows tens of thousands of distinct CDR3 sequences, roughly 44% of them singletons. Treatment defined: approximately 9-day PBMC culture with coronavirus spike peptide pools or control peptides (ViraFEST assay). The sequence was collected from a human donor who received a COVID-19 vaccine. The source material was CD4+ T cells from blood, cultured in vitro, sampled before SARS-CoV-2 vaccination. The gene calls are TRBV21-1 and TRBJ1-2; the table's D call, TRBD1, was not checked against the DNA. TRBV21-1 counts as a pseudogene. CDR3 bases: TGTGCCAGCAGCAAAGCATTTATGGGCAGGGTGGATGGCTACACCTTC. Encoded protein: CASSKAFMGRVDGYTF.